This entry lists 2 T cell receptor beta chains sequenced from one sample in a study of human CD4 T cells and Enterobacteriaceae. Data came from immunoSEQ multiplex PCR; TCRdb stores just in-frame clones and leaves some out. The data hold about 29,000 clones, with just under 85% observed a single time. Sorting took every CD4+ cell except CD45RA+CCR7+CD95- naive cells, reaching over 98% purity. Material: memory CD4+ T cells from blood. The receptor set was obtained from a human donor in good health.

V is TRBV19 and J is TRBJ2-1; 10 bases align to TRBD1. The CDR3 is 13 residues long. V lost 5 bases and J lost 6; bases outside the gene matches: 1. Germline V gene data show CDR1 as LNHDA and CDR2 as SQIVND (reference sequence). CDR3 in amino acids: CASSWDRGNEQFF. CDR3 coding DNA: TGTGCCAGTAGTTGGGACAGGGGCAATGAGCAGTTCTTC.

This clone was observed a single time. The chain links TRBV5-8 to TRBJ2-7, with 9 bases that match TRBD1. CDR3 length: 15 amino acids. The trim removed 4 bases at V and 7 bases at J, leaving 12 bases unmatched. CDR1 and CDR2 (germline): SGHTS, YDEGEE. For the CDR3, the DNA is TGTGCCAGCAGCCTCGGACAGGGGAGCTTCTGGGAGCAGTACTTC. Its protein is CASSLGQGSFWEQYF.